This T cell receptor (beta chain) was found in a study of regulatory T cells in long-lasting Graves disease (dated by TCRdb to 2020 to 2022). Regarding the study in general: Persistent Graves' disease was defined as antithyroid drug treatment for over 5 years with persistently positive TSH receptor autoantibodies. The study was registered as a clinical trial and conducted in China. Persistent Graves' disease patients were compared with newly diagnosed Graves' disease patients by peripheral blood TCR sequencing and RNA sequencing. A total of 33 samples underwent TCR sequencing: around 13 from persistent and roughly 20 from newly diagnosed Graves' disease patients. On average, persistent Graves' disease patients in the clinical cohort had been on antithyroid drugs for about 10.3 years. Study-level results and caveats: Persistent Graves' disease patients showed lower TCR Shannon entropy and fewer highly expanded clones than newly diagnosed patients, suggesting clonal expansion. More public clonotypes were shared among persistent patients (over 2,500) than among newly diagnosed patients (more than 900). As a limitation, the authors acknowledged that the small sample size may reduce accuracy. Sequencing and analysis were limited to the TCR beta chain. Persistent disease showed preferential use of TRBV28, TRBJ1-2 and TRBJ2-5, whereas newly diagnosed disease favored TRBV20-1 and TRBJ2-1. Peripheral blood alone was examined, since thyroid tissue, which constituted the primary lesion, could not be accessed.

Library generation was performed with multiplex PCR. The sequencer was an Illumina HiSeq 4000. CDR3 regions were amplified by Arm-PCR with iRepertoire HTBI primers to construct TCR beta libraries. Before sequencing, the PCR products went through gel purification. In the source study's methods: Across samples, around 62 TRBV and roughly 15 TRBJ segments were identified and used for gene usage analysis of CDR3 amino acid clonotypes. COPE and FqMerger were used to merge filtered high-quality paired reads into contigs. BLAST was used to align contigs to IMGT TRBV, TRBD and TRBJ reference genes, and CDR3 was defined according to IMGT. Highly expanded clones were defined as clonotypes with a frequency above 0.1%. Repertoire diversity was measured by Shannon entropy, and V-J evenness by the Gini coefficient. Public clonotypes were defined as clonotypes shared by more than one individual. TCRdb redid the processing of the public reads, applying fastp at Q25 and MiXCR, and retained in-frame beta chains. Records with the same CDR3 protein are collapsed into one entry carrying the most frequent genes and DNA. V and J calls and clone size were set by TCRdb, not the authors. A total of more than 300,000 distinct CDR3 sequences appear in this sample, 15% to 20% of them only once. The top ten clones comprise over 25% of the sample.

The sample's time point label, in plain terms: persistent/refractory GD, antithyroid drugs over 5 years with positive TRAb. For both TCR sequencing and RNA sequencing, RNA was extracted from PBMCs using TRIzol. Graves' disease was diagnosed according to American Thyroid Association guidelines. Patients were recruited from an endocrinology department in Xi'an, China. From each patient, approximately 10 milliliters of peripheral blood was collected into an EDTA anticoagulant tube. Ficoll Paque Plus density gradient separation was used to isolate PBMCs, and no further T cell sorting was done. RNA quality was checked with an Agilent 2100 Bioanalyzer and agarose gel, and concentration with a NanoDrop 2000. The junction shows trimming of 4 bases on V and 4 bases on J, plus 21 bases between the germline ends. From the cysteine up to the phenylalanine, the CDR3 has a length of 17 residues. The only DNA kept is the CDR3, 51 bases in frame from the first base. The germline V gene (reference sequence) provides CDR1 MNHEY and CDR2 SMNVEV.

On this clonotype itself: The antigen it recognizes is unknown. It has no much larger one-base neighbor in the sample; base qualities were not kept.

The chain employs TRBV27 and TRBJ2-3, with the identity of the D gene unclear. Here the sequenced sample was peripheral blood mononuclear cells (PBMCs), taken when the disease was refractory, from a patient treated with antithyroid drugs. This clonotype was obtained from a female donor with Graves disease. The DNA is TGTGCCAGCAGTTACTCAATAGGATTGGAAGGACCAGATACGCAGTATTTT. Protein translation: CASSYSIGLEGPDTQYF.